Described below is a single T cell receptor beta chain sequence and its context. Its antigen is unknown. The data originate from a study of OX40 agonist ivuxolimab in advanced cancers. Study-wide points: The authors also found low normalized T-cell clonal expansion in some nonresponders. Doses of 0.1 to 3.0 mg/kg were accompanied by clonal expansion of CD4+ and CD8+ blood T cells by week 6.

V lost 1 base and J lost 2; bases outside the gene matches: 3. The CDR3 has 15 residues. The germline CDR1 and CDR2 sequences are LNHNV and YYDKDF (reference sequence). Repertoires were generated with immunoSEQ multiplex PCR, while TCRdb's copy carries only in-frame clones and drops some. In the table there are around 69,000 clones, 70% to 90% of which are singletons. The clonotype was recovered from an adult with an advanced solid tumor such as melanoma, head and neck, liver or kidney cancer. The V gene is TRBV15, the J gene TRBJ1-1; 8 bases are a match to TRBD1. Specimen: CD4+ or CD8+ T cells sorted from blood, collected in a trial of the OX40 agonist ivuxolimab. CDR3 nucleotides: TGTGCCACCAGCAGAGGGGGGACAGGTAACACTGAAGCTTTCTTT. Protein: CATSRGGTGNTEAFF.